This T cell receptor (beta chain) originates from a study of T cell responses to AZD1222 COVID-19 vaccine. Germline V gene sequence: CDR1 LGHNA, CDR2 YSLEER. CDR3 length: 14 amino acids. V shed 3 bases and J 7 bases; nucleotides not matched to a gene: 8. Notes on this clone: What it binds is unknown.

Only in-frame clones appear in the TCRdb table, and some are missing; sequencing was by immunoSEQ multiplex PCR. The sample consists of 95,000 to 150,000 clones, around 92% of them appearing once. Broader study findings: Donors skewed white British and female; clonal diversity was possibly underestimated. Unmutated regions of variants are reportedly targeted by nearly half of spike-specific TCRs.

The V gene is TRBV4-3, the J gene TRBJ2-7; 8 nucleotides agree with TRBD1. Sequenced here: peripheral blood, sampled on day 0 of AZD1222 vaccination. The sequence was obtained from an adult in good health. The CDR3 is CASSQDRDLGEQYF. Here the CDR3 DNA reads TGCGCCAGCAGCCAGGACAGGGATCTGGGAGAGCAGTACTTC.